This TCR beta chain was recorded in a study of shared clonotypes between healthy human individuals. Per germline, CDR1 SEHNR and CDR2 FQNEAQ (reference sequence). The CDR3 length is 15 residues. Trimming at V came to 4 bases and at J to 8 bases, leaving 9 bases not matched to a gene. Data came from immunoSEQ multiplex PCR; TCRdb stores just in-frame clones and leaves some out. This sample yields over 700,000 clones, of which roughly 72% are seen a single time; more than 1.5% belongs to the top ten. J is TRBJ1-4 and V is TRBV7-9; 8 positions match TRBD1. The sequence came from a woman in her 30s in good health. Sequencing was performed on memory CD4+ T cells sorted from blood. The sample's subset: CD45RA-negative fraction. CDR3 sequence (DNA): TGTGCCAGCAGCTCCGACAGGGGAGGCAAGGAAAAACTGTTTTTT. Encoded protein: CASSSDRGGKEKLFF.